Following are 20 T cell receptor beta chains from one sample sequenced in a study of T cells in Graves' hyperthyroidism and ophthalmopathy. Amplified regions were TCR beta CDR3 sequences from RNA transcripts. HTBI primers were used for first-round RT-PCR of the TCR CDR3. TCRdb reanalysed the multiplex PCR reads using MiXCR and keeps one entry per CDR3 protein. The table has fewer than 450,000 distinct CDR3 sequences, about 18% seen once. The sequencing input was blood. The receptors stem from a woman in her 30s with Graves' hyperthyroidism that later progressed to Graves' ophthalmopathy.

This clonotype has a handful of counts. Without the conserved terminal phenylalanine or tryptophan, this CDR3 likely stems from a read error. The chain is built from TRBV28 and TRBJ1-5; maybe TRBD1 (6 bases). Germline V gene lookup returns CDR1 MDHEN and CDR2 SYDVKM. The CDR3 sequence is 15 residues long. V lost 6 bases and J lost 1, with 13 bases in between. The CDR3 coding sequence is TGTGCCAGCAGCCTACAGGGTGGGAGCAATCAGCCCCAGCATTCT. Residues: CASSLQGGSNQPQHS.

This clonotype was seen many times. This chain joins TRBV28 and TRBJ2-3; the match to TRBD2 covers 7 bases. Trimming took 4 bases from V and 2 from J; bases not matched to a gene: 3. CDR1 is MDHEN and CDR2 is SYDVKM in the germline V gene. This CDR3 is built from 14 residues. The CDR3 protein is CASSSTSATDTQYF. The CDR3 bases are TGTGCCAGCAGTTCAACTAGCGCCACAGATACGCAGTATTTT. Together with reference TRBV28 and TRBJ2-3, the CDR3 gives the full variable domain: DVKVTQSSRYLVKRTGEKVFLECVQDMDHENMFWYRQDPGLGLRLIYFSYDVKMKEKGDIPEGYSVSREKKERFSLILESASTNQTSMYLCASSSTSATDTQYFGPGTRLTVL.

In this sample, this clonotype turned up a few times. This chain connects TRBV6-1 to TRBJ1-3; TRBD1 matches 7 bases. Germline V CDR1 and CDR2: MNHNS, SASEGT. CDR3 size: 13 residues. V lost 8 bases to trimming and J lost 4 bases; unmatched junction nucleotides: 5. CDR3 sequence: CASGVTGGNTIYF. CDR3 coding DNA: TGTGCCAGCGGTGTGACAGGGGGAAACACCATATATTTT.

There are many counts of this clonotype. This rearrangement joins TRBV2 to TRBJ1-3, with a weak D call TRBD1 (5 bases). The V and J ends lost 5 bases and 3 bases respectively, with 14 bases between them. This CDR3 comprises 15 residues. The germline CDR1 and CDR2 sequences are SNHLY and FYNNEI. The CDR3 is CASSPFVGVGNTIYF. The CDR3 DNA reads as TGTGCCAGCAGTCCCTTCGTGGGGGTTGGAAACACCATATATTTT. The entire variable domain, with the rest obtained from reference TRBV2 and TRBJ1-3, is as follows: EPEVTQTPSHQVTQMGQEVILRCVPISNHLYFYWYRQILGQKVEFLVSFYNNEISEKSEIFDDQFSVERPDGSNFTLKIRSTKLEDSAMYFCASSPFVGVGNTIYFGEGSWLTVV.

The chain carries TRBV3-1 and TRBJ1-1; D is uncertain. V gave up 1 base and J gave up 4 bases, with 10 bases separating them. CDR3 length: 14 residues. CDR1 is LGHDT and CDR2 is YNNKEL in the germline V gene (reference sequence). CDR3 residues: CASSQGVGRTEAFF. Written as DNA, the CDR3 is TGTGCCAGCAGCCAAGGAGTGGGTCGCACTGAAGCTTTCTTT. The whole variable domain, remainder taken from reference TRBV3-1 and TRBJ1-1, is DTAVSQTPKYLVTQMGNDKSIKCEQNLGHDTMYWYKQDSKKFLKIMFSYNNKELIINETVPNRFSPKSPDKAHLNLHINSLELGDSAVYFCASSQGVGRTEAFFGQGTRLTVV.

This clonotype was recorded many times. This chain uses TRBV28 with TRBJ1-5; 11 nucleotides align to TRBD1. Per germline, CDR1 MDHEN and CDR2 SYDVKM. This CDR3 is built from 15 residues. V trimming: 6 bases; J trimming: 4 bases; junction bases outside the gene matches: 5. DNA of the CDR3: TGTGCCAGCAGGGGACAGGGGGAAGTTAATCAGCCCCAGCATTTT. Protein sequence: CASRGQGEVNQPQHF.

This clonotype was seen many times. The J gene is TRBJ1-2, the V gene TRBV20-1; maybe TRBD1 (5 bases). This CDR3 spans 13 amino acids. CDR1 is DFQATT, CDR2 SNEGSKA, per germline (reference sequence). Trimming removed 3 bases at V and 5 bases at J, with 13 bases between. CDR3 protein: CSARQGHAYGYTF. The CDR3 DNA is TGCAGTGCTAGGCAGGGCCACGCTTATGGCTACACCTTC.

This clonotype has a count of ten or more. The V and J genes are TRBV12-3 or TRBV12-4 and TRBJ2-1; no definite D call. The CDR3 is 15 amino acids. V was shortened by 5 bases and J by 8 bases, with 19 bases between the two germline ends. CDR3 residues: CASSPLTRTGDEQFF. CDR3 nucleotides: TGTGCCAGCAGTCCCTTGACCCGGACGGGCGATGAGCAGTTCTTC.

The rearrangement uses TRBV11-2 and TRBJ2-7; 11 bases match TRBD2. After removal of 6 bases from V and 3 bases from J, the junction contained 13 bases not matched to a gene. CDR1 and CDR2 (germline): SGHAT, FQNNGV. CDR3 length: 17 residues. Written as DNA, the CDR3 is TGTGCCAGCAGACTGACCGGGCTAGCGGGAGGTAGCTACGAGCAGTACTTC. Translation: CASRLTGLAGGSYEQYF.

This clonotype came up many times. This chain uses TRBV6-1 with TRBJ2-5, with D perhaps TRBD2 (5 bases). The V end was cut by 5 bases, the J end by 0 bases, with 10 bases between. Germline V gene data show CDR1 as MNHNS and CDR2 as SASEGT. The CDR3 runs to 14 residues. CDR3 DNA sequence: TGTGCCAGCAGTTGGGAGCTAAACCAAGAGACCCAGTACTTC. As protein: CASSWELNQETQYF.

V gene TRBV28 combines with J gene TRBJ1-2; D unclear. The CDR3 covers 14 residues. Trimming pared 3 bases from V and 1 base from J, leaving 9 bases between. Germline assignment: CDR1 MDHEN and CDR2 SYDVKM. CDR3: CASSFASYNYGYTF. For the CDR3, the DNA is TGTGCCAGCAGTTTCGCCAGTTATAACTATGGCTACACCTTC.

This clonotype was seen a single time. A clone one base away is much larger, so this may be a read error. The V and J genes are TRBV11-1 and TRBJ2-3; tentative D call: TRBD2 (7 bases). CDR1 is SGHAT, CDR2 FQDESV, per germline (reference sequence). Trimming shortened V by 5 bases and J by 6 bases, and 21 bases separated the two germline ends. The length of the CDR3 is 16 residues. CDR3 residues: CASSPVGGGPGDTQYF. As DNA, the CDR3 is TGTGCCAGCAGCCCGGTTGGCGGGGGCCCGGGGGATACGCAGTATTTT. Together with reference TRBV11-1 and TRBJ2-3, the CDR3 gives the full variable domain: EAEVAQSPRYKITEKSQAVAFWCDPISGHATLYWYRQILGQGPELLVQFQDESVVDDSQLPKDRFSAERLKGVDSTLKIQPAELGDSAMYLCASSPVGGGPGDTQYFGPGTRLTVL.

The rearrangement links TRBV11-2 to TRBJ2-7, with 10 bases fitting TRBD2. Trimming took 2 bases from V and 6 from J; bases not matched to a gene: 4. This CDR3 is 14 amino acids long. CDR1 is SGHAT and CDR2 is FQNNGV in the germline V gene. CDR3 bases: TGTGCCAGCAGCTTATCTAGCGGGAGATTCGAGCAGTACTTC. Protein product: CASSLSSGRFEQYF.

The chain combines TRBV18 with TRBJ1-2; 8 positions match TRBD1. V gave up 4 bases and J gave up 3 bases; unmatched junction bases: 7. Germline V lookup: CDR1 KGHSH, CDR2 LQKENI. The CDR3 runs 15 residues. DNA for the CDR3: TGTGCCAGCTCACAGGACAGGGTACTCGACTATGGCTACACCTTC. Protein product: CASSQDRVLDYGYTF.

This clonotype was counted many times. CDR3 loop: CASSMGGSPYEQYF. Here the CDR3 DNA reads TGTGCCAGCAGCATGGGGGGGTCTCCCTACGAGCAGTACTTC. This chain joins TRBV28 and TRBJ2-7; TRBD2 agrees at 7 bases. CDR1 MDHEN and CDR2 SYDVKM come from the germline V gene. The junction had 7 bases not matched to a gene; V was cut back by 6 bases and J by 2 bases. The CDR3 sequence is 14 residues long.

This chain joins TRBV19 and TRBJ1-5; D may be TRBD1 (6 bases). The CDR3 is made up of 16 amino acids. V lost 4 bases and J 1 base, leaving 14 bases between the germline ends. Germline lookup yields CDR1 LNHDA and CDR2 SQIVND (reference sequence). In DNA, the CDR3 is TGTGCCAGTAGTACTAACACAGGGCTGAGCAATCAGCCCCAGCATTTT. Translation: CASSTNTGLSNQPQHF.

The V and J genes are TRBV6-2 or TRBV6-3 and TRBJ2-4; 9 bases line up with TRBD1. The V and J ends lost 4 bases and 9 bases, in that order; junction bases with no gene match: 13. Germline V CDR1 and CDR2: MNHEY, SVGEGT. The CDR3 sequence is 16 residues long. The CDR3 bases are TGTGCCAGCAGTTCTGGGACAGGGTCTATGTCGGGCATTCAGTACTTC. It encodes CASSSGTGSMSGIQYF.

The V gene is TRBV2, the J gene TRBJ2-1, with TRBD1 matching over 10 bases. The ends lost 7 bases at V and 4 bases at J; junction bases unmatched: 7. Germline lookup yields CDR1 SNHLY and CDR2 FYNNEI. The CDR3 is 15 residues long. CDR3 loop: CASINRDRGYNEQFF. Here the CDR3 DNA reads TGTGCCAGCATCAATAGGGACAGGGGATACAATGAGCAGTTCTTC.

This clonotype was detected a few times. The V gene is TRBV7-9, the J gene TRBJ2-5; D tentatively reads TRBD1 or TRBD2 (5 bases each). The V end was cut by 5 bases, the J end by 5 bases, with 15 bases between. CDR3 length: 14 amino acids. The germline gives CDR1 SEHNR, CDR2 FQNEAQ (reference sequence). DNA of the CDR3: TGTGCCAGCAGCGCCGATGGGGGATGGGAGACCCAGTACTTC. This encodes CASSADGGWETQYF.

The sample holds many counts of this clonotype. This rearrangement joins TRBV28 to TRBJ1-2; 9 bases are shared with TRBD1. After removal of 4 bases from V and 8 bases from J, the junction contained 11 bases not matched to a gene. Per the germline V gene, CDR1 is MDHEN and CDR2 is SYDVKM. This CDR3 contains 15 residues. CDR3 sequence (DNA): TGTGCCAGCAGTTCCCCCCGGACAGGGGTACGAGGCTACACCTTC. Its translation is CASSSPRTGVRGYTF.